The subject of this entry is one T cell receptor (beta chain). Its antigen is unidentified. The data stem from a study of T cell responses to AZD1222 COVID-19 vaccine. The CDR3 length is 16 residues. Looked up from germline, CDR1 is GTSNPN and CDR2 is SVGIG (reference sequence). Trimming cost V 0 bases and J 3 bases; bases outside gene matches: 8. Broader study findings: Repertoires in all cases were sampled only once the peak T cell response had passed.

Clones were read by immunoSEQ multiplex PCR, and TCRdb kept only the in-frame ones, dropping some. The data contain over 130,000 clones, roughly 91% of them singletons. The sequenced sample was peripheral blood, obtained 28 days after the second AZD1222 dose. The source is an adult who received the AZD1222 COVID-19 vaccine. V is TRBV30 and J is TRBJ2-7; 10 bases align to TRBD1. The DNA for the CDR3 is TGTGCCTGGAGTGTAGGTCCGGGACAGGGGTACTACGAGCAGTACTTC. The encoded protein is CAWSVGPGQGYYEQYF.